This T cell receptor beta chain was sequenced for a study of T cells in Graves' hyperthyroidism and ophthalmopathy. General study results and limits: Ophthalmopathy and stable hyperthyroidism were separated by a 13 V-J model. Model-based prediction identified ophthalmopathy a median approximately 6 months prior to its onset.

Diagnosis of hyperthyroidism was new in patients aged 18 to 65, and its duration was under 2 months. Comments on this clonotype: Its antigen is undetermined.

RNA transcripts were the template for amplifying TCR beta CDR3 regions. The HTBI primer set served for first-round RT-PCR of the TCR CDR3. TCRdb used MiXCR to reprocess the multiplex PCR reads, holding one entry per CDR3 protein. This table holds some 510,000 distinct CDR3 sequences, roughly 20% found once. Germline CDR1 reads SGHRS; CDR2 reads YFSETQ. The CDR3 has 14 amino acids. V was clipped by 3 bases and J by 12 bases, with 21 bases between them. V is TRBV5-1 and J is TRBJ1-2; possibly TRBD1 for D (6 bases). This TCR came from a man younger than 30 with Graves' hyperthyroidism. The sample consisted of blood. CDR3 amino acids: CASSSQGNSIGHTF. CDR3 nucleotides: TGCGCCAGCAGCTCTCAGGGGAATTCTATCGGCCACACCTTC.